This T cell receptor (beta chain) is from a study of patients and donors after allogeneic stem cell transplantation. V dropped 5 bases and J dropped 0; count of bases not matched to a gene: 8. The CDR3 totals 17 residues. Each CDR3 protein is one row after TCRdb ran MiXCR on the RT-PCR reads. This sample has around 150,000 distinct CDR3 sequences, with about a third found just once. This clonotype came up many times. This TCR was sampled from a human donor who was either an allogeneic HSCT recipient or a stem cell or donor lymphocyte infusion donor (not recorded which). It is not recorded whose cells these are; they may come from a transplant donor. The V and J genes are TRBV12-3 or TRBV12-4 and TRBJ1-3; TRBD1 agrees at 9 bases. Sequenced material: blood, either unsorted or a sorted T cell fraction (not recorded which). The CDR3 nucleotides read TGTGCCAGCAGTACCCGGACAGGGGCTAGCTCTGGAAACACCATATATTTT. It yields the protein CASSTRTGASSGNTIYF.